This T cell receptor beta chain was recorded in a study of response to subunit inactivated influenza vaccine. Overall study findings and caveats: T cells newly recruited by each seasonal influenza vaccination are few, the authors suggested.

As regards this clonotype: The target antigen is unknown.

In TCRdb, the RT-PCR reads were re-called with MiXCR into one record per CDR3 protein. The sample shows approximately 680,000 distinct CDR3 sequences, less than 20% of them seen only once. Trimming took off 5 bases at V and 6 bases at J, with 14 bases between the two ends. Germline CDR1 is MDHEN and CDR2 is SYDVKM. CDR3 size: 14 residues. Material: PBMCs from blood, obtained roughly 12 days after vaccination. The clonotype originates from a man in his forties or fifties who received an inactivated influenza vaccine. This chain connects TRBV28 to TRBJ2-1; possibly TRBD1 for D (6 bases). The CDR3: CASSRTGFGNEQFF. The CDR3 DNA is TGTGCCAGCAGTCGAACAGGGTTCGGCAATGAGCAGTTCTTC.